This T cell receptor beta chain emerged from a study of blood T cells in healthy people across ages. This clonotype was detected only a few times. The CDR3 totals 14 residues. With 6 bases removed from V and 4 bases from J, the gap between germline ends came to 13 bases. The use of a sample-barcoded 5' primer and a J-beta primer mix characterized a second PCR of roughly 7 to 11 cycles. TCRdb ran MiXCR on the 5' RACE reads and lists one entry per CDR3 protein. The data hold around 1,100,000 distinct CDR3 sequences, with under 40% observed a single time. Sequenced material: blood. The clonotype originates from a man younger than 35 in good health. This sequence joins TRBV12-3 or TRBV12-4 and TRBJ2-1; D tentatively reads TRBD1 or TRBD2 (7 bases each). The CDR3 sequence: CASRPGGAYNEQFF. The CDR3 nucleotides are TGTGCCAGCAGGCCAGGGGGGGCTTACAATGAGCAGTTCTTC.